The 3 T cell receptor beta chains in this list originate from one sample, sequenced in a study of human T cells and chemical hapten exposure (dated by TCRdb to 2020 to 2022). What the time point label conveys for this sample: patch test 1, 2 weeks after DPC sensitization. This specimen's treatment or condition label, per the study, means: therapeutic diphenylcyclopropenone sensitization with weekly scalp DPC. Receptor amplification or capture employed RACE. Sequencer: NextSeq 500. TCRdb trimmed public reads at Q25 via fastp, called clones via MiXCR and kept in-frame beta chains. For every CDR3 protein sequence, its rows merge into one entry that carries the most common genes and DNA. Counted in this sample were 75,000 to 90,000 distinct CDR3 sequences; 10% to 15% of them appeared once. The ten largest clones take up roughly 3.4% of the sample. Source: whole blood, taken in connection with sensitization to the hapten diphenylcyclopropenone (DPC). These receptors were obtained from a woman in her sixties or seventies with alopecia areata. Some clones in this sample may be carry-over from other donors' samples.

The V and J genes are TRBV24-1 and TRBJ2-1; D gene ambiguous. Looked up from germline, CDR1 is KGHDR and CDR2 is SFDVKD. CDR3 length: 11 residues. The ends were cut back, 5 bases at V and 5 bases at J, with 3 bases in the middle. The CDR3 reads CATSANNEQFF. The DNA for the CDR3 is TGTGCCACCAGTGCCAACAATGAGCAGTTCTTC.

This clonotype occurred many times. CDR3 in DNA: TGTGCCAGCACTCTGGCTAGCGGGCGACAAGAGACCCAGTACTTC. This translates into CASTLASGRQETQYF. The gene calls are TRBV6-6 and TRBJ2-5; TRBD2 agrees at 8 bases. J gave up 2 bases and V 7 bases, and 9 bases lay outside the gene matches. The CDR3 contains 15 residues. The germline CDR1 and CDR2 sequences are MNHNY and SVGAGI (reference sequence).

The sample holds many counts of this clonotype. The rearrangement links TRBV29-1 to TRBJ1-5; a weak D match, TRBD1 (5 bases). The CDR3 runs 12 residues. CDR1 SQVTM and CDR2 ANQGSEA come from the germline V gene. V lost 5 bases, J lost 7 bases, and 12 bases lay in between. CDR3 region: CSVLSGLQPQHF. DNA for the CDR3: TGCAGCGTTCTGTCAGGGTTGCAGCCCCAGCATTTT.